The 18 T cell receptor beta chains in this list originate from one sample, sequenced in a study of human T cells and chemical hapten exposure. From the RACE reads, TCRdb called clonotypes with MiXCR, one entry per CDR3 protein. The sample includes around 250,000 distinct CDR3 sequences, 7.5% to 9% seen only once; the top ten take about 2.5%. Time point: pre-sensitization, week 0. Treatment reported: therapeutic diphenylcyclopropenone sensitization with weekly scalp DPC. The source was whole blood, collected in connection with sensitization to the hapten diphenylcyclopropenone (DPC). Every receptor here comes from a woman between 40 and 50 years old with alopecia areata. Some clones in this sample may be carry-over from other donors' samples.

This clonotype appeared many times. Here the CDR3 DNA reads TGTGCCAGCAGCTTGGCCGGGGCAGATACGCAGTATTTT. As protein: CASSLAGADTQYF. The chain recombines TRBV7-9 with TRBJ2-3, with D possibly TRBD2 on 5 matching bases. The V gene's germline CDR1 is SEHNR and CDR2 FQNEAQ (reference sequence). Trimming left V 3 bases short and J 4 bases short, with 8 bases between. The CDR3 loop spans 13 amino acids.

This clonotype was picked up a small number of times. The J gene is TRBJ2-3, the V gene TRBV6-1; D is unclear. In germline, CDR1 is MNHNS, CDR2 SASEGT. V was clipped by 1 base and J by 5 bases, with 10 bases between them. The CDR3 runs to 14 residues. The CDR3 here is CASSEGLPRDTQYF. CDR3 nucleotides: TGTGCCAGCAGTGAAGGGCTCCCGCGAGATACGCAGTATTTT.

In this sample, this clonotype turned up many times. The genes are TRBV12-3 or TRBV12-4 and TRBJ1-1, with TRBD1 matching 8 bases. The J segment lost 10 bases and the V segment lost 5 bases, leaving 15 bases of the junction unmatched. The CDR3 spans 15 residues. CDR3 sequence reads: CASSPGQARGLRAFF. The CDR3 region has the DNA TGTGCCAGCAGTCCGGGACAGGCCAGAGGGCTAAGAGCTTTCTTT.

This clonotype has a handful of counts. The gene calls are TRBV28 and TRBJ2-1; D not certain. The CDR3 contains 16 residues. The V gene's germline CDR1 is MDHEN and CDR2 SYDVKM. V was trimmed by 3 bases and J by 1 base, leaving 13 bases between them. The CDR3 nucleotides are TGTGCCAGCAGTTTCTGGCCACAGAGTTCCTACAATGAGCAGTTCTTC. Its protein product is CASSFWPQSSYNEQFF.

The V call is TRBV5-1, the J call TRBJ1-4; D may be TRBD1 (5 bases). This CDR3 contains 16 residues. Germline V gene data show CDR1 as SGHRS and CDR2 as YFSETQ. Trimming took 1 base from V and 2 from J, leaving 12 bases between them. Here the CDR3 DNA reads TGCGCCAGCAGCTTGATCCCCGGGACCACTAATGAAAAACTGTTTTTT. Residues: CASSLIPGTTNEKLFF.

In nucleotides, the CDR3 is TGCGCCAGCAGCTTGGAAAGAAGGGAGAGGGGTTTAAACACTGAAGCTTTCTTT. Its protein is CASSLERRERGLNTEAFF. The chain combines TRBV5-1 with TRBJ1-1; D perhaps matches TRBD1 (5 bases). Germline V gene data show CDR1 as SGHRS and CDR2 as YFSETQ. The ends were cut back, 0 bases at V and 2 bases at J, with 20 bases in the middle. The CDR3 totals 18 residues.

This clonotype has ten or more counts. CDR3 bases: TGTGCCACCAGCAGGGGAGGTTGGGGCGGGGATGAGCAGTTCTTC. As protein: CATSRGGWGGDEQFF. The chain links TRBV15 to TRBJ2-1; perhaps TRBD2 as D (6 bases). Trimming left V 3 bases short and J 8 bases short, with 17 bases between. Germline V lookup: CDR1 LNHNV, CDR2 YYDKDF (reference sequence). The CDR3 runs to 15 residues. The variable domain in full, completed from reference TRBV15 and TRBJ2-1, reads DAMVIQNPRYQVTQFGKPVTLSCSQTLNHNVMYWYQQKSSQAPKLLFHYYDKDFNNEADTPDNFQSRRPNTSFCFLDIRSPGLGDTAMYLCATSRGGWGGDEQFFGPGTRLTVL.

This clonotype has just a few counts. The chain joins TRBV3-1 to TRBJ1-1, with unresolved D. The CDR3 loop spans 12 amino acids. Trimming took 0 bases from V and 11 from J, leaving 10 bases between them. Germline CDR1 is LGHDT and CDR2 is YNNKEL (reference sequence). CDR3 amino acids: CASSQESGMAFF. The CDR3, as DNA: TGTGCCAGCAGCCAAGAGTCCGGGATGGCTTTCTTT.

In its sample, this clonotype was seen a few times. In DNA, the CDR3 is TGCAGTGCCGCAACCGGACGGAGCTCCTACGAGCAGTACTTC. It encodes CSAATGRSSYEQYF. This chain uses TRBV20-1 with TRBJ2-7; D call uncertain. CDR1 DFQATT and CDR2 SNEGSKA come from the germline V gene (reference sequence). The CDR3 length is 14 residues. V gave up 6 bases and J gave up 0 bases, with 15 bases separating them.

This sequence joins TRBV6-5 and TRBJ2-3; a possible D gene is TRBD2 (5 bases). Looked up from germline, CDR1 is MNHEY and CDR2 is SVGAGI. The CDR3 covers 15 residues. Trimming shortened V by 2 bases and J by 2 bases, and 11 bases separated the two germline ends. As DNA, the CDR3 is TGTGCCAGCAGTTACAGATATCGGGACACAGATACGCAGTATTTT. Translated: CASSYRYRDTDTQYF.

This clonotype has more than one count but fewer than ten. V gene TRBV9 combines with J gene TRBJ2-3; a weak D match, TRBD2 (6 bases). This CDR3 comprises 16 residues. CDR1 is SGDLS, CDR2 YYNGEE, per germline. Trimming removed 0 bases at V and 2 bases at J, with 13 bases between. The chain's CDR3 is CASSVAGVKNTDTQYF. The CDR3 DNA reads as TGTGCCAGCAGCGTAGCGGGGGTCAAGAACACAGATACGCAGTATTTT.

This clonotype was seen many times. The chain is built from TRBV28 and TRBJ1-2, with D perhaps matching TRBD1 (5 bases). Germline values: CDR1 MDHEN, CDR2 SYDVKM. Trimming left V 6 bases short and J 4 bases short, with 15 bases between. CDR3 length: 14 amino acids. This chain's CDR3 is CASSPEGRAYGYTF. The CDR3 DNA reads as TGTGCCAGCAGCCCGGAGGGCAGGGCCTATGGCTACACCTTC.

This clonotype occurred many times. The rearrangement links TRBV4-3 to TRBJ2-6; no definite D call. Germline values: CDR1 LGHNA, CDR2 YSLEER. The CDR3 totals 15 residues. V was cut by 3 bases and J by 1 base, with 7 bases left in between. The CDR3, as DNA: TGCGCCAGCAGCCACGGAAGATCTGGGGCCAACGTCCTGACTTTC. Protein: CASSHGRSGANVLTF.

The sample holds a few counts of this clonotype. CDR3 residues: CASSASGGGNQPQHF. The CDR3 bases are TGTGCCAGCAGTGCCTCAGGGGGCGGAAATCAGCCCCAGCATTTT. The chain has TRBV2 and TRBJ1-5, with TRBD1 matching over 8 bases. Trimming at V came to 4 bases and at J to 4 bases, leaving 6 bases not matched to a gene. The germline V gene encodes CDR1 SNHLY and CDR2 FYNNEI. The CDR3 spans 15 residues.

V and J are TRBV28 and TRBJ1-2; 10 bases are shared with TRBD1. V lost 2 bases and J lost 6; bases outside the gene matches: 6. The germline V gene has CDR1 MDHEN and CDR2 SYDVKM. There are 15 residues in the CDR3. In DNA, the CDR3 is TGTGCCAGCAGTTTAGGGACAGGGGCTATCGATGGCTACACCTTC. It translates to CASSLGTGAIDGYTF.

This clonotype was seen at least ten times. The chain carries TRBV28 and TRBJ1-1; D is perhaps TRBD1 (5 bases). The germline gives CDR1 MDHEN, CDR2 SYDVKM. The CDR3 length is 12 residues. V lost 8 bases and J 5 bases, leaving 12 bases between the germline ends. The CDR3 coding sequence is TGTGCCAGCTCATGGGGGAAAACTGAAGCTTTCTTT. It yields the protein CASSWGKTEAFF.

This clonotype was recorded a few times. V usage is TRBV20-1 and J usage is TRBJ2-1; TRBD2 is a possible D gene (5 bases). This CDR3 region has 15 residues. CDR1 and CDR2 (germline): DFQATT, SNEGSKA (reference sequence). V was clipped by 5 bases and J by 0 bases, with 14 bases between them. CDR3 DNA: TGCAGTGCTGAAAAACTAGGTTACTCCTACAATGAGCAGTTCTTC. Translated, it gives CSAEKLGYSYNEQFF.

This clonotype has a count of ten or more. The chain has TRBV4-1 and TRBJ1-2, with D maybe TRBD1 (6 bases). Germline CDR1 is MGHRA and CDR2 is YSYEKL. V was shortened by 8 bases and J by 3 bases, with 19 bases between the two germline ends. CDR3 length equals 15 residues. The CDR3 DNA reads TGCGCCAGCCGTTGGGACATCGGAGACGACTATGGCTACACCTTC. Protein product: CASRWDIGDDYGYTF.